The next 13 T cell receptor beta chains were all read from a single sample in a study of memory CD4+ T cells and cytomegalovirus serostatus. Clones were sequenced by immunoSEQ multiplex PCR, and TCRdb holds only the in-frame ones, with some missing. This table has 45,000 to 65,000 clones, approximately 80% appearing once. Single viable CD3+CD4+CD8-CD45RO+ cells were sorted as the memory CD4+ T cells. Input material: memory CD4+ T cells from blood. The receptors stem from an adult in good health and CMV-seronegative.

The chain is built from TRBV19 and TRBJ1-1; D gene ambiguous. CDR1 LNHDA and CDR2 SQIVND come from the germline V gene (reference sequence). The CDR3 is 17 amino acids. V shed 7 bases and J shed 3 bases, with 24 bases lying between them. Here the CDR3 DNA reads TGTGCCAGTAAAGGAGGGTTTAGGAGCTCGGTATACACTGAAGCTTTCTTT. This codes for CASKGGFRSSVYTEAFF.

This chain joins TRBV4-1 and TRBJ1-5, with 7 bases fitting TRBD1. The CDR3 contains 15 residues. The germline V gene has CDR1 MGHRA and CDR2 YSYEKL. V lost 3 bases and J lost 2; bases outside the gene matches: 4. This chain's CDR3 is CASSQPGTGNQPQHF. The CDR3 nucleotides are TGCGCCAGCAGCCAGCCCGGGACAGGCAATCAGCCCCAGCATTTT.

The rearrangement joins TRBV4-3 to TRBJ2-1; 8 bases are a match to TRBD2. Germline assignment: CDR1 LGHNA and CDR2 YSLEER. With V trimmed by 0 bases and J by 9 bases, 10 bases remained unmatched. The CDR3 is made up of 16 amino acids. CDR3 in amino acids: CASSQDLQRGPVEQFF. CDR3 coding DNA: TGCGCCAGCAGCCAAGATCTCCAGCGGGGGCCAGTTGAGCAGTTCTTC.

The J gene is TRBJ2-3, the V gene TRBV18; no clear D. The CDR3 spans 13 residues. Germline lookup yields CDR1 KGHSH and CDR2 LQKENI. V shed 6 bases and J shed 0 bases, with 7 bases lying between them. This CDR3 reads CASSQTSTDTQYF. CDR3 nucleotide sequence: TGTGCCAGCTCCCAGACAAGCACAGATACGCAGTATTTT.

In this sample, this clone turned up a few times. The chain joins TRBV18 to TRBJ1-1; TRBD1 aligns across 8 bases. Germline trimming cut 4 bases from V and 5 bases from J; bases unmatched to any gene: 9. The CDR3 totals 15 residues. Germline V gene lookup returns CDR1 KGHSH and CDR2 LQKENI. This CDR3 reads CASSLKADRATEAFF. The CDR3 DNA sequence: TGTGCCAGCTCACTAAAAGCGGACAGGGCTACTGAAGCTTTCTTT. Using reference TRBV18 and TRBJ1-1 for the parts outside the CDR3, the full variable domain is NAGVMQNPRHLVRRRGQEARLRCSPMKGHSHVYWYRQLPEEGLKFMVYLQKENIIDESGMPKERFSAEFPKEGPSILRIQQVVRGDSAAYFCASSLKADRATEAFFGQGTRLTVV.

This clone has only a few counts. This chain links TRBV30 with TRBJ1-1, with TRBD1 as a possible D gene (5 bases). The germline V gene encodes CDR1 GTSNPN and CDR2 SVGIG (reference sequence). The CDR3 covers 12 residues. V was cut by 1 base and J by 8 bases, with 11 bases left in between. The CDR3 region is CAWSGGWQEAFF. CDR3 in DNA: TGTGCCTGGAGTGGGGGCTGGCAGGAAGCTTTCTTT. The full variable domain, with the rest looked up from reference TRBV30 and TRBJ1-1, is SQTIHQWPATLVQPVGSPLSLECTVEGTSNPNLYWYRQAAGRGLQLLFYSVGIGQISSEVPQNLSASRPQDRQFILSSKKLLLSDSGFYLCAWSGGWQEAFFGQGTRLTVV.

V gene TRBV4-2 combines with J gene TRBJ2-6; D may be TRBD1 (6 bases). Germline lookup yields CDR1 LGHNA and CDR2 YNFKEQ. V shed 0 bases and J shed 0 bases, with 18 bases lying between them. The CDR3 covers 20 residues. The CDR3 protein is CASSQDGRLRGASGANVLTF. DNA of the CDR3: TGTGCCAGCAGCCAAGATGGTCGTCTCAGGGGTGCCTCTGGGGCCAACGTCCTGACTTTC.

The chain links TRBV27 to TRBJ2-7; 7 nucleotides agree with TRBD2. The V gene end was trimmed by 8 bases and the J gene end by 3 bases; junction bases not matched to a gene: 10. Germline V CDR1 and CDR2: MNHEY, SMNVEV (reference sequence). The CDR3 has 14 residues. CDR3 amino acids: CASLGGGAVYEQYF. In DNA form, the CDR3 reads TGTGCCAGCCTGGGGGGAGGGGCAGTCTACGAGCAGTACTTC.

This sequence joins TRBV6-6 and TRBJ2-7, with D possibly matching TRBD2 (7 bases). V was cut by 9 bases and J by 5 bases, with 14 bases left in between. The CDR3 consists of 12 residues. Germline CDR1 MNHNY, CDR2 SVGAGI (reference sequence). The CDR3 DNA is TGTGCCAGTGTTGGCGGGGGCGACGAGCAGTACTTC. This codes for CASVGGGDEQYF.

CDR3 protein: CASSPGLGNTDTQYF. The CDR3 bases are TGTGCCAGCAGCCCGGGACTTGGCAACACAGATACGCAGTATTTT. The chain recombines TRBV7-3 with TRBJ2-3, with D tentatively TRBD2 (6 bases). The CDR3 spans 15 residues. Trimming left V 5 bases short and J 2 bases short, with 14 bases between. CDR1 is SGHTA and CDR2 is FQGTGA in the germline V gene.

This clone was detected only a few times. The chain carries TRBV6-5 and TRBJ2-1; possible D gene TRBD2, 5 bases. V was shortened by 9 bases and J by 2 bases, with 11 bases between the two germline ends. CDR3 length equals 13 residues. The germline CDR1 and CDR2 sequences are MNHEY and SVGAGI. CDR3 in amino acids: CASTSSAYNEQFF. The CDR3 nucleotides are TGTGCCAGTACTAGTTCTGCCTACAATGAGCAGTTCTTC.

This clone was counted a single time. The rearrangement links TRBV15 to TRBJ2-5; unclear D gene. There are 13 residues in the CDR3. CDR1 is LNHNV, CDR2 YYDKDF, per germline (reference sequence). Trimming shortened V by 2 bases and J by 4 bases, and 8 bases separated the two germline ends. As DNA, the CDR3 is TGTGCCACCAGCAGAACCCCCGGAGAGACCCAGTACTTC. Protein product: CATSRTPGETQYF.

The genes are TRBV5-4 and TRBJ1-2; D not certain. Looked up from germline, CDR1 is SGHNT and CDR2 is YYREEE (reference sequence). This CDR3 comprises 13 residues. Trimming took off 3 bases at V and 3 bases at J, with 9 bases between the two ends. Here the CDR3 DNA reads TGTGCCAGCAGCTCGGAAGGTGACTATGGCTACACCTTC. Protein sequence: CASSSEGDYGYTF.